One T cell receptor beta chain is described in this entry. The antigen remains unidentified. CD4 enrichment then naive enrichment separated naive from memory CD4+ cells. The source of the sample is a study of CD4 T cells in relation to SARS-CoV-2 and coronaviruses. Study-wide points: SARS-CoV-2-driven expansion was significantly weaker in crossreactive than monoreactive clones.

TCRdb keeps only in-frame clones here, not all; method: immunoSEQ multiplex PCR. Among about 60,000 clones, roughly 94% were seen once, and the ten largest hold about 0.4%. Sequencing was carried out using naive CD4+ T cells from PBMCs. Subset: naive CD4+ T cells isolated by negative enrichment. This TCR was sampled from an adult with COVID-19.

The CDR3 protein is CASSYEGGGGYGYTF. CDR3 in DNA: TGTGCCAGCAGTTACGAGGGGGGGGGTGGCTATGGCTACACCTTC. This rearrangement joins TRBV6-5 to TRBJ1-2; D possibly corresponds to TRBD1 (6 bases). CDR1 is MNHEY, CDR2 SVGAGI, per germline. V lost 2 bases to trimming and J lost 4 bases, with 14 bases between them. The CDR3 sequence is 15 residues long.